This T cell receptor (beta chain) comes out of a study of vaccination and CD4 T cells after COVID-19. Overall study context: The convalescents were made up of six males and four females, two of whom were Hispanic. Stimulation used overlapping spike peptides from SARS-CoV-2, HCoV-NL63, HCoV-OC43 and HCoV-229E.

Treatment meaning: approximately nine-day PBMC culture with coronavirus spike peptide pools or control peptides (ViraFEST assay). In the case of this clonotype: Its antigen is undetermined.

Oncomine TCR Beta short-read sequencing was applied to DNA from cultured CD4+ T cells. MiXCR, run by TCRdb on the PCR reads, gives a single entry per CDR3 protein. The sample includes 15,000 to 20,000 distinct CDR3 sequences, 55% to 60% of them seen just once. Whole-study results and caveats: Counts of SARS-CoV-2-reactive clonotypes had a median that went from around 19 to 38, a nonsignificant change.

The sequence derives from a human donor who had recovered from COVID-19. The sequenced sample was CD4+ T cells from blood, cultured in vitro.

The CDR3 is CASSPQRWGHYGYTF. In DNA form, the CDR3 reads TGTGCCAGCAGTCCCCAGCGCTGGGGGCACTATGGCTACACCTTC. The chain employs TRBV28 and TRBJ1-2; TRBD1 is a possible D gene (6 bases). The CDR3 runs to 15 residues. V lost 5 bases and J 3 bases, leaving 16 bases between the germline ends. Germline CDR1 is MDHEN and CDR2 is SYDVKM.